This entry lists 18 T cell receptor beta chains sequenced from one sample in a study of shared clonotypes between healthy human individuals. Repertoires were generated with immunoSEQ multiplex PCR, while TCRdb's copy carries only in-frame clones and drops some. This sample yields 2 million to 2.5 million clones, of which approximately 94% are seen a single time; about 0.34% belongs to the top ten. Sample: naive CD4+ T cells from PBMCs. Stated subset: CD45RA+ positively selected. The receptors stem from a man younger than 35 in good health. Some clones in this sample may be carry-over from other donors' samples.

To note about this clone: Other DNA sequences in the sample encode the same CDR3. The V and J genes are TRBV7-8 and TRBJ1-5; the D is unclear. CDR1 is SGHVS and CDR2 is FQNEAQ in the germline V gene. CDR3 size: 12 residues. V was shortened by 1 base and J by 7 bases, with 5 bases between the two germline ends. CDR3 bases: TGTGCCAGCAGCTTAGTGCCACAGCCCCAGCATTTT. It encodes CASSLVPQPQHF.

The chain uses TRBV28 and TRBJ2-7; possible D gene TRBD1, 6 bases. Trimming took off 4 bases at V and 3 bases at J, with 10 bases between the two ends. Per the germline V gene, CDR1 is MDHEN and CDR2 is SYDVKM. The CDR3 has 13 residues. CDR3 protein: CASSYTGYYEQYF. The CDR3 nucleotides read TGTGCCAGCAGTTATACAGGGTACTACGAGCAGTACTTC.

The chain has TRBV27 and TRBJ2-7; weak D call: TRBD2 (5 bases). CDR3 size: 16 residues. Germline V gene lookup returns CDR1 MNHEY and CDR2 SMNVEV (reference sequence). Trimming took off 5 bases at V and 0 bases at J, with 17 bases between the two ends. The CDR3 sequence is CASSPPPGRVSYEQYF. CDR3 DNA: TGTGCCAGCAGTCCACCTCCCGGGCGGGTCTCCTACGAGCAGTACTTC.

CDR3 in DNA: TGCGCCAGCAGCTTGGTAGCGCAACCCCAAGAGACCCAGTACTTC. It codes for CASSLVAQPQETQYF. This rearrangement joins TRBV5-1 to TRBJ2-5; D perhaps matches TRBD2 (5 bases). Trimming stripped 0 bases from V and 1 base from J, with 10 bases between. The germline V gene encodes CDR1 SGHRS and CDR2 YFSETQ. The CDR3 is 15 amino acids. The complete variable domain, with remaining parts taken from reference TRBV5-1 and TRBJ2-5, reads KAGVTQTPRYLIKTRGQQVTLSCSPISGHRSVSWYQQTPGQGLQFLFEYFSETQRNKGNFPGRFSGRQFSNSRSEMNVSTLELGDSALYLCASSLVAQPQETQYFGPGTRLLVL.

This sequence joins TRBV7-6 and TRBJ2-5; maybe TRBD1 (6 bases). The V gene's germline CDR1 is SGHVS and CDR2 FNYEAQ. Between the trimmed V and J ends, which lost 1 base and 4 bases, there was a span of 10 bases. The CDR3 extends over 14 amino acids. CDR3 DNA: TGTGCCAGCAGCTTAGTTCAGGGGACAGAGACCCAGTACTTC. Translated, it gives CASSLVQGTETQYF.

The table lists this clone with a count of one. The V call is TRBV5-1, the J call TRBJ1-4, with 9 bases lining up with TRBD1. The trim removed 0 bases at V and 11 bases at J, leaving 5 bases unmatched. The CDR3 consists of 14 residues. The germline gives CDR1 SGHRS, CDR2 YFSETQ. The CDR3 region has the DNA TGCGCCAGCAGCTTGGGGGACAGGGAAGATAAACTGTTTTTT. Translation: CASSLGDREDKLFF.

The genes are TRBV4-1 and TRBJ1-1, with D possibly being TRBD1 (6 bases). The CDR3 covers 16 residues. The germline V and J ends were trimmed by 3 bases and 4 bases, with 18 bases remaining between them. Per the germline V gene, CDR1 is MGHRA and CDR2 is YSYEKL. The CDR3 DNA reads TGCGCCAGCAGCCAGTGGGCATCAGGGGAGCGCACTGAAGCTTTCTTT. Protein product: CASSQWASGERTEAFF.

This clone was picked up one time. V usage is TRBV15 and J usage is TRBJ1-1, with D possibly matching TRBD1 (6 bases). The CDR3 loop spans 14 amino acids. CDR1 LNHNV and CDR2 YYDKDF come from the germline V gene (reference sequence). The germline V and J ends were trimmed by 5 bases and 6 bases, with 16 bases remaining between them. The CDR3 region is CATSGQEGVSEAFF. The CDR3 coding sequence is TGTGCCACCAGCGGCCAGGAGGGGGTCTCTGAAGCTTTCTTT.

The rearrangement joins TRBV7-9 to TRBJ1-1; D is perhaps TRBD1 (6 bases). CDR3 length equals 11 residues. V dropped 1 base and J dropped 11 bases, with 8 bases sitting between them. The germline V gene has CDR1 SEHNR and CDR2 FQNEAQ (reference sequence). The CDR3 DNA follows: TGTGCCAGCAGCTTAGAAGGGGGGGCTTTCTTT. Amino acids: CASSLEGGAFF.

The chain is built from TRBV7-6 and TRBJ2-1; 7 bases fit TRBD1. The V segment lost 5 bases and the J segment 10 bases; nucleotides outside the gene matches: 8. CDR3 length: 13 residues. Germline values: CDR1 SGHVS, CDR2 FNYEAQ. The DNA of the CDR3 is TGTGCCAGCAGCCAAAACAGGGGCTGGGAGCAGTTCTTC. It specifies CASSQNRGWEQFF.

The chain couples TRBV5-1 to TRBJ2-6; D may be TRBD1 or TRBD2 (5 bases each). Germline lookup yields CDR1 SGHRS and CDR2 YFSETQ. The CDR3 contains 19 residues. The V end lost 0 bases, the J end lost 0 bases, and 16 bases lay between the germline ends. CDR3: CASSLGGRMEFSGANVLTF. CDR3 DNA: TGCGCCAGCAGCTTGGGGGGACGGATGGAATTCTCTGGGGCCAACGTCCTGACTTTC.

A remark on this clone: The same CDR3 is also encoded by other DNA sequences in this sample. This rearrangement joins TRBV7-9 to TRBJ2-7; D call uncertain. This CDR3 contains 13 residues. V lost 2 bases and J 1 base, leaving 6 bases between the germline ends. The V gene's germline CDR1 is SEHNR and CDR2 FQNEAQ (reference sequence). The CDR3: CASSLSSSYEQYF. In nucleotides, the CDR3 is TGTGCCAGCAGCTTATCCTCTTCCTACGAGCAGTACTTC.

This chain links TRBV7-3 with TRBJ2-7; 13 bases are shared with TRBD2. Trimming removed 3 bases from V and 3 bases from J; junction bases left unmatched: 5. CDR1 and CDR2 from the germline V gene are SGHTA and FQGTGA. The CDR3 runs 16 residues. As DNA, the CDR3 is TGTGCCAGCAGCTTGGGAGGGACTAGCGGGGTCTACGAGCAGTACTTC. Translating gives CASSLGGTSGVYEQYF.

The chain joins TRBV28 to TRBJ1-6; D perhaps matches TRBD1 (6 bases). This CDR3 is built from 16 residues. Trimming shortened V by 1 base and J by 5 bases, and 12 bases separated the two germline ends. Looked up from germline, CDR1 is MDHEN and CDR2 is SYDVKM. CDR3: CASSLSRTANNSPLHF. The CDR3 DNA is TGTGCCAGCAGTTTATCGAGGACAGCGAATAATTCACCCCTCCACTTT.

This sequence joins TRBV30 and TRBJ2-2; a possible D gene is TRBD2 (6 bases). Germline assignment: CDR1 GTSNPN and CDR2 SVGIG (reference sequence). The CDR3 spans 14 residues. V was shortened by 4 bases and J by 4 bases, with 13 bases between the two germline ends. The CDR3 is CAWMFLGGTGELFF. The CDR3 region has the DNA TGTGCCTGGATGTTTTTGGGGGGCACCGGGGAGCTGTTTTTT.

This rearrangement joins TRBV7-2 to TRBJ1-3, with D possibly TRBD1 on 6 matching bases. V was cut by 5 bases and J by 4 bases, with 24 bases left in between. The CDR3 covers 18 residues. Germline CDR1 and CDR2: SGHTA and FQGNSA. CDR3 DNA: TGTGCCAGCAGCCGGGGCTCCAGGGGAGGCTCGGGGGGAAACACCATATATTTT. It translates to CASSRGSRGGSGGNTIYF. The complete variable domain, with remaining parts taken from reference TRBV7-2 and TRBJ1-3, reads GAGVSQSPSNKVTEKGKDVELRCDPISGHTALYWYRQSLGQGLEFLIYFQGNSAPDKSGLPSDRFSAERTGGSVSTLTIQRTQQEDSAVYLCASSRGSRGGSGGNTIYFGEGSWLTVV.

The chain employs TRBV6-6 and TRBJ1-5, with D hard to call. The CDR3 is 14 amino acids. V lost 1 base to trimming and J lost 1 base, with 5 bases between them. Germline V CDR1 and CDR2: MNHNY, SVGAGI (reference sequence). CDR3 region: CASSYYPSNQPQHF. Written as DNA, the CDR3 is TGTGCCAGCAGTTACTACCCAAGCAATCAGCCCCAGCATTTT.

The chain links TRBV5-1 to TRBJ1-4; no clear D. V shed 4 bases and J shed 7 bases, with 14 bases lying between them. Germline values: CDR1 SGHRS, CDR2 YFSETQ. The CDR3 extends over 14 amino acids. CDR3 sequence: CASSPSRSGEKLFF. CDR3 sequence (DNA): TGCGCCAGCAGCCCCTCAAGGTCGGGTGAAAAACTGTTTTTT. The full variable domain, its missing parts supplied by reference TRBV5-1 and TRBJ1-4, is KAGVTQTPRYLIKTRGQQVTLSCSPISGHRSVSWYQQTPGQGLQFLFEYFSETQRNKGNFPGRFSGRQFSNSRSEMNVSTLELGDSALYLCASSPSRSGEKLFFGSGTQLSVL.